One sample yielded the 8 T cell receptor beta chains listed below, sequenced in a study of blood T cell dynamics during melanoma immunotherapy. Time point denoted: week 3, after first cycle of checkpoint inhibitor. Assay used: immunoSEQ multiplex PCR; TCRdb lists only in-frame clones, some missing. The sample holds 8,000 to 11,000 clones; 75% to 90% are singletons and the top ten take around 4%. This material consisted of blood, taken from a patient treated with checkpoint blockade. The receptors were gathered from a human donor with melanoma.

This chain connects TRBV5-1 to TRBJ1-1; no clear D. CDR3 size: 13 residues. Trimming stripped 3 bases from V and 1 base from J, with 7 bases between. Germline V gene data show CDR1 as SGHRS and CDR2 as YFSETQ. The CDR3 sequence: CASSSTQNTEAFF. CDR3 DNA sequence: TGCGCCAGCAGCTCCACACAGAACACTGAAGCTTTCTTT.

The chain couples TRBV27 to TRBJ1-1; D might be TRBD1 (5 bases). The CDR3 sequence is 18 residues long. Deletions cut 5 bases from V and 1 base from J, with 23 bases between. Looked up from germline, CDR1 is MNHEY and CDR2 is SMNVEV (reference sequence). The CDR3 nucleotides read TGTGCCAGCAGTGATGTACACCGGGACCTAAGGGGGAACACTGAAGCTTTCTTT. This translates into CASSDVHRDLRGNTEAFF.

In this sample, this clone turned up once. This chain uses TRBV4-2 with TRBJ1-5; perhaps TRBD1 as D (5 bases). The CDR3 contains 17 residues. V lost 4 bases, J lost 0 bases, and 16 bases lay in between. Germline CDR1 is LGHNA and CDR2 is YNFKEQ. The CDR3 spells CASSLYGGETSNQPQHF. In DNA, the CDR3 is TGTGCCAGCAGCCTATACGGGGGGGAGACTAGCAATCAGCCCCAGCATTTT.

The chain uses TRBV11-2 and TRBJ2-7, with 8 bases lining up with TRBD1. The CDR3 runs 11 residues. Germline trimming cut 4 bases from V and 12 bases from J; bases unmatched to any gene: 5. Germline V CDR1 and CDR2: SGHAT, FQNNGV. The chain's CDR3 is CASSSGQGMYF. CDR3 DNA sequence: TGTGCCAGCAGCTCCGGACAGGGCATGTACTTC.

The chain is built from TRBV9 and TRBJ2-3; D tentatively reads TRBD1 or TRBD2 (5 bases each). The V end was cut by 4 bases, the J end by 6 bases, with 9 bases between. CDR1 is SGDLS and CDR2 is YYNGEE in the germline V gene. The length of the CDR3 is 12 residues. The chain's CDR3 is CASSFEGDTQYF. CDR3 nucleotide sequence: TGTGCCAGCAGCTTCGAGGGGGATACGCAGTATTTT. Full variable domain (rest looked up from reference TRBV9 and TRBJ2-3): DSGVTQTPKHLITATGQRVTLRCSPRSGDLSVYWYQQSLDQGLQFLIQYYNGEERAKGNILERFSAQQFPDLHSELNLSSLELGDSALYFCASSFEGDTQYFGPGTRLTVL.

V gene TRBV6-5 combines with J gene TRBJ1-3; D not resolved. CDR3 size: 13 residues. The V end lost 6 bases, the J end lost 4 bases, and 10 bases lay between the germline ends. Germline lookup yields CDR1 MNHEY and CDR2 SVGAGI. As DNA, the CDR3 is TGTGCCAGCAGCCCCACCCCGGGAAACACCATATATTTT. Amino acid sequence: CASSPTPGNTIYF.

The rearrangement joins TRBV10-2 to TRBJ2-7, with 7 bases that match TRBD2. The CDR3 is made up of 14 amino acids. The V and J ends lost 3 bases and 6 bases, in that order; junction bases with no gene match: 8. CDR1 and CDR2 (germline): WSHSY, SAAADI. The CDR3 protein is CASSDTGLGGEQYF. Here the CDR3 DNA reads TGCGCCAGCAGTGATACCGGACTAGGTGGCGAGCAGTACTTC.

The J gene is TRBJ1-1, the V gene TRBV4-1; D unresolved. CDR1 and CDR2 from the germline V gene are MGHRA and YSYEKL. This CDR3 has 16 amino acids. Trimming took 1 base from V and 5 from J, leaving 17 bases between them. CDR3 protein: CASSQVGRAAGTEAFF. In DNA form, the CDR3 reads TGCGCCAGCAGCCAAGTTGGACGGGCGGCGGGGACTGAAGCTTTCTTT.